The present T cell receptor beta chain was sequenced within a study of vaccination and CD4 T cells after COVID-19. Study-level information: Samples taken post-COVID came a median 101 days after diagnosis, ranging from 35 to 161.

Sequencing of cultured CD4+ T cell DNA used the Oncomine TCR Beta short-read assay. Investigators obtained genomic DNA by extraction from cultured CD4+ T cells. Using its own MiXCR run on the PCR reads, TCRdb lists one record per CDR3 protein. The sample contains about 17,000 distinct CDR3 sequences, 45% to 65% of which appear only once. Documented treatment: approximately nine-day PBMC culture with coronavirus spike peptide pools or control peptides (ViraFEST assay). CDR3 length equals 12 residues. In germline, CDR1 is SGHNT, CDR2 YENEEA. V lost 1 base to trimming and J lost 7 bases, with 7 bases between them. Turning to this clonotype: Its antigen remains unknown.

The sequence came from a human donor who had recovered from COVID-19. Sample: CD4+ T cells from blood, cultured in vitro. The rearrangement uses TRBV11-3 and TRBJ1-1; perhaps TRBD1 as D (5 bases). The CDR3 DNA sequence: TGTGCCAGCAGCTTAGTGGGGCTTGAAGCTTTCTTT. Encoded protein: CASSLVGLEAFF.